The 17 T cell receptor beta chains presented below share a single source sample, sequenced in a study of blood T cells in healthy people across ages. Next came a second PCR, run for about 7 to 12 cycles, which used a sample-barcoded 5' primer along with a J-beta primer mix. MiXCR, run by TCRdb on the 5' RACE reads, gives a single entry per CDR3 protein. This table has 1.5 million to 2 million distinct CDR3 sequences, 25% to 30% appearing once. Sequenced sample: blood. These receptors originate from a woman aged 25 to 39 in good health.

The chain is built from TRBV29-1 and TRBJ1-4; a weak D match, TRBD1 (5 bases). From germline, CDR1 is SQVTM and CDR2 ANQGSEA. The length of the CDR3 is 12 residues. V dropped 6 bases and J dropped 7 bases, with 12 bases sitting between them. This chain's CDR3 is CSVGGESEKLFF. Written as DNA, the CDR3 is TGCAGCGTAGGAGGGGAGAGTGAAAAACTGTTTTTT.

This clonotype was observed a few times. This sequence joins TRBV6-5 and TRBJ2-5; TRBD2 matches 8 bases. The CDR3 totals 14 residues. The germline V gene has CDR1 MNHEY and CDR2 SVGAGI. After removal of 5 bases from V and 11 bases from J, the junction contained 13 bases not matched to a gene. CDR3 in DNA: TGTGCCAGCAGTGCGCGGGGGGCCCCGGGGGAGCAGTACTTC. Translating it yields CASSARGAPGEQYF.

This chain links TRBV4-1 with TRBJ1-5; D gene unclear. V shed 0 bases and J shed 2 bases, with 8 bases lying between them. The CDR3 is 15 residues long. Per the germline V gene, CDR1 is MGHRA and CDR2 is YSYEKL. CDR3 DNA sequence: TGCGCCAGCAGCCAAGATGGTGCCGGCAATCAGCCCCAGCATTTT. Amino acids: CASSQDGAGNQPQHF.

The chain recombines TRBV20-1 with TRBJ1-2; D gene uncertain. Germline V CDR1 and CDR2: DFQATT, SNEGSKA (reference sequence). This CDR3 region has 16 residues. V was clipped by 1 base and J by 5 bases, with 20 bases between them. This CDR3 is CSARGIGYSPRYGYTF. CDR3 in DNA: TGCAGTGCTAGAGGTATCGGTTACAGCCCTCGGTATGGCTACACCTTC.

About this clonotype: A read error may explain this, as a much larger clone is one base away. The rearrangement uses TRBV29-1 and TRBJ2-7, with D possibly TRBD1 on 6 matching bases. Deletions cut 7 bases from V and 4 bases from J, with 14 bases between. Germline loops: CDR1 SQVTM, CDR2 ANQGSEA. This CDR3 contains 12 residues. The CDR3 here is CSATQGRYEQYF. As DNA, the CDR3 is TGCAGCGCAACTCAGGGGCGGTACGAGCAGTACTTC.

The chain couples TRBV6-5 to TRBJ2-3; D is possibly TRBD2 (5 bases). V lost 5 bases and J 2 bases, leaving 11 bases between the germline ends. In germline, CDR1 is MNHEY, CDR2 SVGAGI. The CDR3 has 14 residues. In DNA, the CDR3 is TGTGCCAGCAGTCGGACTCGTATCACAGATACGCAGTATTTT. It encodes CASSRTRITDTQYF.

There are a few counts of this clonotype. The J gene is TRBJ2-3, the V gene TRBV7-9; no definite D call. The CDR3 contains 14 residues. V was trimmed by 5 bases and J by 5 bases, leaving 14 bases between them. Per germline, CDR1 SEHNR and CDR2 FQNEAQ (reference sequence). CDR3 sequence: CASSVDGALDTQYF. CDR3 nucleotide sequence: TGTGCCAGCAGCGTGGACGGAGCGCTAGATACGCAGTATTTT.

The V and J genes are TRBV5-1 and TRBJ2-3; D uncertain. Germline CDR1 is SGHRS and CDR2 is YFSETQ. The CDR3 runs 17 residues. Deletions cut 4 bases from V and 0 bases from J, with 18 bases between. CDR3 coding DNA: TGCGCCAGCAGCCCCCCCGAAGGATCCTCTAGCACAGATACGCAGTATTTT. Translating gives CASSPPEGSSSTDTQYF.

This clonotype has just a few counts. The chain links TRBV24-1 to TRBJ2-1; D gene ambiguous. The CDR3 is 16 residues long. The V gene's germline CDR1 is KGHDR and CDR2 SFDVKD. The V and J ends lost 3 bases and 2 bases respectively, with 13 bases between them. CDR3 DNA sequence: TGTGCCACCAGTGATGCCCCTGGCCAAGCCTACAATGAGCAGTTCTTC. Encoded protein: CATSDAPGQAYNEQFF.

The DNA for the CDR3 is TGCAGTGCTCTATCCGGGACTAGCGGGCGGGGGGAGACCCAGTACTTC. As protein: CSALSGTSGRGETQYF. This chain links TRBV20-1 with TRBJ2-5; 12 bases line up with TRBD2. Per germline, CDR1 DFQATT and CDR2 SNEGSKA (reference sequence). The V and J ends lost 5 bases and 5 bases, in that order; junction bases with no gene match: 12. The CDR3 has 16 residues.

This clonotype has more than one count but fewer than ten. The genes are TRBV7-9 and TRBJ1-1; no clear D. The CDR3 extends over 12 amino acids. Germline CDR1 and CDR2: SEHNR and FQNEAQ (reference sequence). The V and J ends lost 5 bases and 7 bases respectively, with 11 bases between them. The CDR3 region is CASSQWADEAFF. The DNA of the CDR3 is TGTGCCAGCAGCCAGTGGGCTGATGAAGCTTTCTTT.

The gene calls are TRBV4-1 and TRBJ1-1; no reliable D call. V lost 4 bases and J lost 1, with 10 bases in between. Germline V gene lookup returns CDR1 MGHRA and CDR2 YSYEKL. The CDR3 runs to 14 residues. The CDR3 is CASSLKDGNTEAFF. For the CDR3, the DNA is TGCGCCAGCAGCCTTAAGGACGGGAACACTGAAGCTTTCTTT.

The chain recombines TRBV6-5 with TRBJ1-4; TRBD1 is a possible D gene (5 bases). The CDR3 extends over 15 amino acids. With 4 bases removed from V and 5 bases from J, the gap between germline ends came to 14 bases. Germline loops: CDR1 MNHEY, CDR2 SVGAGI. CDR3 sequence: CASSFTNRRNEKLFF. The CDR3 bases are TGTGCCAGCAGTTTCACAAACAGGAGGAATGAAAAACTGTTTTTT.

Only one count was recorded for this clonotype. A single base separates this from a much larger clone, so it may be a read error. The chain is built from TRBV20-1 and TRBJ2-1; 9 nucleotides match TRBD2. The J call may be faulty, since TRBJ2-7 better matches the DNA end. The germline gives CDR1 DFQATT, CDR2 SNEGSKA (reference sequence). The CDR3 runs 15 residues. The CDR3 is CSAANPSGAYNEQYF. CDR3 nucleotides: TGCAGTGCTGCAAACCCTAGCGGGGCCTACAATGAGCAGTACTTC.

Remarks on this clonotype: Sequence at one end of the junction differs from germline and may be a read error. The chain uses TRBV6-6 and TRBJ2-3; no clear D gene. The CDR3 has 13 residues. Germline values: CDR1 MNHNY, CDR2 SVGAGI (reference sequence). The CDR3 region is CVSSTSLLDTQYF. The CDR3 DNA follows: TGTGTCAGCAGCACCAGTCTGCTCGATACGCAGTATTTT.

Comments on this clonotype: Since a much larger clone is just one base distant, this may be a read error. V gene TRBV29-1 combines with J gene TRBJ2-6; D could derive from TRBD1 or TRBD2 (6 bases each). Germline values: CDR1 SQVTM, CDR2 ANQGSEA. The CDR3 has 16 residues. The CDR3 is CSARGPGAPGSNVLTF. CDR3 bases: TGCAGCGCCCGAGGGCCGGGGGCACCTGGGTCCAACGTCCTGACTTTC. Based on the CDR3 plus reference TRBV29-1 and TRBJ2-6, the full variable domain is SAVISQKPSRDICQRGTSLTIQCQVDSQVTMMFWYRQQPGQSLTLIATANQGSEATYESGFVIDKFPISRPNLTFSTLTVSNMSPEDSSIYLCSARGPGAPGSNVLTFGAGSRLTVL.

At least ten counts were recorded for this clonotype. The rearrangement uses TRBV12-5 and TRBJ2-7; no clear D. CDR1 is LGHNT, CDR2 FRNRAP, per germline. The CDR3 is made up of 13 amino acids. V was clipped by 3 bases and J by 0 bases, with 6 bases between them. The CDR3 region has the DNA TGTGCTAGTGGTTTAGGGATCTCCTACGAGCAGTACTTC. Translation gives CASGLGISYEQYF.